These T cell receptor beta chains were read from a single sample in a study of T-cell reconstitution after alpha-beta-depleted transplantation in children. MiXCR was run by TCRdb on the PCR reads, yielding one entry per CDR3 protein. The sample shows around 100,000 distinct CDR3 sequences, 10% of them seen only once. Sequenced here: PBMCs, sampled before TCRalphabeta/CD19-depleted stem cell transplant. These receptor sequences come from a boy younger than 10 with acute lymphoblastic leukemia, due to receive a stem cell transplant. Both conserved end residues are part of each CDR3. A D gene is named only where the DNA matches it firmly. Clone size is shown for a subset of rows, as once, few, many or a class of expanded clone.

D,V,J,size,DNA,CDR3
-,TRBV19,TRBJ2-2,few,TGTGCCAGTAGTGCCGGGACATTGAACACCGGGGAGCTGTTTTTT,CASSAGTLNTGELFF
-,TRBV5-1,TRBJ1-1,few,TGCGCCAGCAGCTGGGAGTGGCCATTGAACACTGAAGCTTTCTTT,CASSWEWPLNTEAFF
TRBD2,TRBV19,TRBJ2-1,few,TGTGCCAGTAGTCTTACCCCCGGGACTAGCGCCTCCTACAATGAGCAGTTCTTC,CASSLTPGTSASYNEQFF
-,TRBV11-2,TRBJ1-2,few,TGTGCCAGCAGCCTCGAGGACAGCTTTCGCGGCTACACCTTC,CASSLEDSFRGYTF
TRBD2,TRBV4-1,TRBJ2-1,-,TGCGCCAGCAGCCATCCTCGGGGGGGAGGCTCCTACAATGAGCAGTTCTTC,CASSHPRGGGSYNEQFF
-,TRBV11-2,TRBJ2-1,-,TGTGCCAGCAGCCCGCGGACTTACAATGAGCAGTTCTTC,CASSPRTYNEQFF
-,TRBV2,TRBJ1-2,few,TGTGCCAGCAGTGAACTGGGTACAGGGCTTGGCTACACCTTC,CASSELGTGLGYTF
TRBD1,TRBV18,TRBJ2-1,-,TGTGCCAGCTCGCGGGGACAGGGAGCGGACAATGAGCAGTTCTTC,CASSRGQGADNEQFF
TRBD2,TRBV7-9,TRBJ2-7,-,TGTGCCAGCAGCTCGACAACCCGGGCTAGCGGGAGTTACGAGCAGTACTTC,CASSSTTRASGSYEQYF
-,TRBV28,TRBJ2-7,-,TGTGCCAGCAGCCAAAACCACTACGAGCAGTACTTC,CASSQNHYEQYF
TRBD2,TRBV5-1,TRBJ2-3,-,TGCGCCAGCAGAGAGCGACTAGCGGGAGGGCGGAGCACAGATACGCAGTATTTT,CASRERLAGGRSTDTQYF
TRBD2,TRBV4-2,TRBJ2-3,-,TGTGCCAGCAGCCAGACTTACCCGGGACTAGCGGGAGTGACAGATACGCAGTATTTT,CASSQTYPGLAGVTDTQYF
-,TRBV7-2,TRBJ2-1,many,TGTGCCAGCAGTTCCGGGGTTTCAGAGCAGTTCTTC,CASSSGVSEQFF
-,TRBV20-1,TRBJ2-1,few,TGCAGTGCCCTCCCCCAGTTAGCGGCATACAATGAGCAGTTCTTC,CSALPQLAAYNEQFF
-,TRBV10-2,TRBJ2-3,many,TGCGCCAGCAGTGAGTGGGGAATCGTCACAGATACGCAGTATTTT,CASSEWGIVTDTQYF
-,TRBV3-1,TRBJ2-3,-,TGTGCCAGCAGCCAAGATGTGATCGTGGCGAGCACAGATACGCAGTATTTT,CASSQDVIVASTDTQYF
-,TRBV7-9,TRBJ2-7,-,TGTGCCAGCAGCTTAGCGGGGGCCGAGCAGTACTTC,CASSLAGAEQYF
-,TRBV20-1,TRBJ1-4,-,TGCAGTGCTAGAGATTTTGGAACAGGGAATGAAAAACTGTTTTTT,CSARDFGTGNEKLFF
-,TRBV5-6,TRBJ1-2,few,TGTGCCAGCAGCTTACCAAGAGGAGGAGATGGCTACACCTTC,CASSLPRGGDGYTF
TRBD2,TRBV20-1,TRBJ2-7,few,TGCAGTGCTAGAGTAGCGGGAGAGAGGAGCTCCTACGAGCAGTACTTC,CSARVAGERSSYEQYF
-,TRBV7-6,TRBJ1-3,-,TGTGCCAGCAGCTCGTCAGGGAGCTCTGGAAACACCATATATTTT,CASSSSGSSGNTIYF
-,TRBV10-3,TRBJ2-7,many,TGTGCCATCAGTGAGTTTAGGAATGAGCAGTACTTC,CAISEFRNEQYF
-,TRBV15,TRBJ2-1,-,TGTGCCACCAGCAGAGAACTTCTCGGAGCCTACAATGAGCAGTTCTTC,CATSRELLGAYNEQFF
-,TRBV7-9,TRBJ1-6,-,TGTGCCAGCAGCTTAGGGGGAACCTCCAATTCACCCCTCCACTTT,CASSLGGTSNSPLHF
-,TRBV12-3/TRBV12-4,TRBJ2-2,many,TGTGCCAGCAGCAACCTCCGCCCCGGGGGCACCGGGGAGCTGTTTTTT,CASSNLRPGGTGELFF
-,TRBV12-3/TRBV12-4,TRBJ1-2,many,TGTGCCAGCAGAATGGCAGGGGACGCGTATGGCTACACCTTC,CASRMAGDAYGYTF
-,TRBV5-1,TRBJ2-3,-,TGCGCCAGCAGTTTCTTAGTACTAGACACAGATACGCAGTATTTT,CASSFLVLDTDTQYF
-,TRBV19,TRBJ2-1,few,TGTGCCAGTAGTGCGTTCGCCTCTTATGAGCAGTTCTTC,CASSAFASYEQFF
-,TRBV12-3/TRBV12-4,TRBJ2-7,-,TGTGCCAGCAGTTTATCAGGGAACTACGAGCAGTACTTC,CASSLSGNYEQYF
TRBD1,TRBV4-2,TRBJ1-3,-,TGTGCCAGCAGCCAGGCTGACAGGGATTGGGGTGGAAACACCATATATTTT,CASSQADRDWGGNTIYF
TRBD2,TRBV7-9,TRBJ2-7,-,TGTGCCAGCAGCTTAGAGCGGGAGACGCAGTACTTC,CASSLERETQYF
-,TRBV12-3/TRBV12-4,TRBJ1-5,few,TGTGCCAGCAGTTTCTTAACAGTGCCCGGTCAGCCCCAGCATTTT,CASSFLTVPGQPQHF
-,TRBV13,TRBJ2-7,few,TGTGCCAGCAGCTATGACAGGATGACCTACGAGCAGTACTTC,CASSYDRMTYEQYF
TRBD2,TRBV2,TRBJ2-3,few,TGTGCCAGCAGTACCACCGGGGGGGTAATAGCGGGAGTCTCCGATACGCAGTATTTT,CASSTTGGVIAGVSDTQYF
-,TRBV5-5,TRBJ2-7,many,TGTGCCAGCAGCTTGGTGACAGCCTCGTATTCCGAGCAGTACTTC,CASSLVTASYSEQYF
-,TRBV13,TRBJ2-6,few,TGTGCCAGCAGTCAAGGGTGGGGTTCTGGGGCCAACGTCCTGACTTTC,CASSQGWGSGANVLTF
-,TRBV5-8,TRBJ2-5,few,TGTGCCAGCAGCTTGGTAGGGTCAGGGGAGACCCAGTACTTC,CASSLVGSGETQYF
-,TRBV11-2,TRBJ1-3,-,TGTGCCAGCAGCCGCTCTCTCACAGTCTCCTCTGGAAACACCATATATTTT,CASSRSLTVSSGNTIYF
TRBD2,TRBV4-1,TRBJ2-1,many,TGCGCCAGCAGCCAAGGGACTAGCGGGAGGTACGCTTACAATGAGCAGTTCTTC,CASSQGTSGRYAYNEQFF
-,TRBV5-1,TRBJ2-1,-,TGCGCCAGCAGCTTGGGCGGGCTACGAGGTTACTACAATGAGCAGTTCTTC,CASSLGGLRGYYNEQFF
TRBD2,TRBV19,TRBJ2-5,-,TGTGCCAGTAGTACTAGCGGGAGGGCCTCTAGAGAGACCCAGTACTTC,CASSTSGRASRETQYF
TRBD1,TRBV28,TRBJ2-7,-,TGTGCCAGCAGACAGGGACAGGGGAAGGGCGAGCAGTACTTC,CASRQGQGKGEQYF
TRBD2,TRBV5-1,TRBJ2-1,few,TGCGCCAGCAGCTTGGCAGTAGCGGGAGGAAGTACCGAGCAGTTCTTC,CASSLAVAGGSTEQFF
-,TRBV29-1,TRBJ1-1,many,TGCAGCGTTGAGGACGGATTGAACACTGAAGCTTTCTTT,CSVEDGLNTEAFF
TRBD1,TRBV12-3/TRBV12-4,TRBJ1-1,many,TGTGCCAGCAGTTCATACGGGACAGGGAGCACTGAAGCTTTCTTT,CASSSYGTGSTEAFF
TRBD2,TRBV7-9,TRBJ2-3,-,TGTGCCAGCAGCCTCTTAGCGGGAGGGCCGGGAGATACGCAGTATTTT,CASSLLAGGPGDTQYF
-,TRBV7-8,TRBJ2-5,few,TGTGCCAGCAGCTCAGACCGGGACAAAGAAGAGACCCAGTACTTC,CASSSDRDKEETQYF
-,TRBV6-2/TRBV6-3,TRBJ1-2,-,TGTGCCAGCAGTTTAGGTCCTAACTATGGCTACACCTTC,CASSLGPNYGYTF
-,TRBV15,TRBJ2-6,-,TGTGCCACCACCGGCGGGAAGGCTAGCAGCTCTGGGGCCAACGTCCTGACTTTC,CATTGGKASSSGANVLTF
-,TRBV24-1,TRBJ2-1,few,TGTGCCACCAGTGAAGGGGACTCGTCCTACAATGAGCAGTTCTTC,CATSEGDSSYNEQFF
TRBD1,TRBV7-6,TRBJ2-7,many,TGTGCCAGCAGCTCCCATCGGGCTGGGACAGGGGCTCTCGAGCAGTACTTC,CASSSHRAGTGALEQYF
-,TRBV20-1,TRBJ2-7,few,TGCAGTGCTAGGGTACAGTCGAACTACGAGCAGTACTTC,CSARVQSNYEQYF
-,TRBV20-1,TRBJ2-3,-,TGCAGTGCTAGTAGGAACCCGAGCACAGATACGCAGTATTTT,CSASRNPSTDTQYF
-,TRBV7-9,TRBJ2-3,many,TGTGCCAGCTCCCCCCCTCGGGGCGAAACGCAGTATTTT,CASSPPRGETQYF